What follows are 10 T cell receptor beta chains derived from one specimen sequenced in a study of OX40 agonist ivuxolimab in advanced cancers. TCRdb's table, derived via immunoSEQ multiplex PCR, lists solely in-frame clones and lacks some. The table shows around 50,000 clones, with 80% to 90% occurring only once. Sequences were derived from CD4+ or CD8+ T cells sorted from blood, sampled in a trial of the OX40 agonist ivuxolimab. Receptors were obtained from an adult with an advanced solid tumor such as melanoma, head and neck, liver or kidney cancer.

J is TRBJ1-3 and V is TRBV7-9; D gene uncertain. Trimming removed 4 bases at V and 3 bases at J, with 13 bases between. Germline CDR1 is SEHNR and CDR2 is FQNEAQ (reference sequence). The CDR3 contains 15 residues. The CDR3 region has the DNA TGTGCCAGCAGCTCCTCCGGCAGCTTTGGAAACACCATATATTTT. Its protein product is CASSSSGSFGNTIYF.

V gene TRBV7-3 combines with J gene TRBJ2-5; D is ambiguous. The CDR3 covers 15 residues. Trimming removed 5 bases at V and 1 base at J, with 14 bases between. CDR1 SGHTA and CDR2 FQGTGA come from the germline V gene. The CDR3 DNA is TGTGCCAGCAGCCCCGCCCGGGCCTTCCAAGAGACCCAGTACTTC. Amino acid sequence: CASSPARAFQETQYF.

V is TRBV7-9 and J is TRBJ2-6, with 7 bases matching TRBD2. CDR3 length: 18 amino acids. Per the germline V gene, CDR1 is SEHNR and CDR2 is FQNEAQ (reference sequence). The junction had 10 bases not matched to a gene; V was cut back by 5 bases and J by 0 bases. CDR3 nucleotides: TGTGCCAGCAGCGCAGTCGGGGGGTCCCTCTCTGGGGCCAACGTCCTGACTTTC. This gives the protein CASSAVGGSLSGANVLTF.

The chain combines TRBV11-3 with TRBJ2-2; 13 bases line up with TRBD2. J lost 5 bases, V lost 4 bases, and 4 bases had no gene match. The CDR3 totals 16 residues. The germline gives CDR1 SGHNT, CDR2 YENEEA. The CDR3 protein is CASSSLAGGSTGELFF. The CDR3 DNA is TGTGCCAGCAGCTCACTAGCGGGAGGGAGTACCGGGGAGCTGTTTTTT.

The rearrangement uses TRBV4-2 and TRBJ2-3; 10 positions agree with TRBD2. This CDR3 is built from 16 residues. V was pared by 4 bases and J by 5 bases, with 9 bases of the junction left unmatched. The germline V gene encodes CDR1 LGHNA and CDR2 YNFKEQ. The CDR3 DNA reads TGTGCCAGCAGCCCACGAGCTAGCGGGAGTGGAGATACGCAGTATTTT. This translates into CASSPRASGSGDTQYF.

The chain employs TRBV11-2 and TRBJ2-1; 10 bases agree with TRBD2. CDR3 size: 15 residues. V lost 5 bases, J lost 7 bases, and 8 bases stayed unmatched. CDR1 SGHAT and CDR2 FQNNGV come from the germline V gene. CDR3 amino acids: CASSNTAGGWNEQFF. CDR3 nucleotides: TGTGCCAGCAGCAACACAGCGGGAGGGTGGAATGAGCAGTTCTTC.

V and J are TRBV11-2 and TRBJ1-4, with no clear D. V lost 0 bases and J lost 6, with 8 bases in between. CDR1 is SGHAT and CDR2 is FQNNGV in the germline V gene. The CDR3 is made up of 14 amino acids. DNA for the CDR3: TGTGCCAGCAGCTTAGATGATTGGGATGAAAAACTGTTTTTT. The encoded protein is CASSLDDWDEKLFF.

The genes are TRBV9 and TRBJ2-7, with TRBD1 matching over 7 bases. The germline V gene has CDR1 SGDLS and CDR2 YYNGEE. V lost 4 bases to trimming and J lost 2 bases; unmatched junction nucleotides: 9. This CDR3 is 15 amino acids long. CDR3: CASSPGGQSTYEQYF. For the CDR3, the DNA is TGTGCCAGCAGCCCAGGGGGACAATCCACCTACGAGCAGTACTTC.

The J gene is TRBJ2-5, the V gene TRBV7-9; 8 positions match TRBD1. Looked up from germline, CDR1 is SEHNR and CDR2 is FQNEAQ (reference sequence). J was trimmed by 5 bases and V by 5 bases; bases with no gene match: 7. This CDR3 is built from 14 residues. Here the CDR3 DNA reads TGTGCCAGCAGCCTACGACAGGGGTTGGAGACCCAGTACTTC. It encodes CASSLRQGLETQYF.

The V gene is TRBV7-9, the J gene TRBJ2-5; D call uncertain. V was pared by 5 bases and J by 4 bases, with 5 bases between. Germline V gene data show CDR1 as SEHNR and CDR2 as FQNEAQ (reference sequence). The CDR3 runs to 11 residues. The CDR3 loop reads CASSPIETQYF. In DNA form, the CDR3 reads TGTGCCAGCAGCCCCATAGAGACCCAGTACTTC.